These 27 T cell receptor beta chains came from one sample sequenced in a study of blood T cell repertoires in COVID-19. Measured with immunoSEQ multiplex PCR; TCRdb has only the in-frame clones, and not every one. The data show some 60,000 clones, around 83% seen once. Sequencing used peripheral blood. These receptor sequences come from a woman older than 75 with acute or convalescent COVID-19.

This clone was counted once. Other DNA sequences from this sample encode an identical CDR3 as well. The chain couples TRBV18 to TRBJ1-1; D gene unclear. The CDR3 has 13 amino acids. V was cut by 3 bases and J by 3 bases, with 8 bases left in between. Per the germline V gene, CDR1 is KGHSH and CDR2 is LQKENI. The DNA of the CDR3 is TGTGCCAGCTCACCGCTGAGGGACACTGAAGCTTTCTTT. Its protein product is CASSPLRDTEAFF.

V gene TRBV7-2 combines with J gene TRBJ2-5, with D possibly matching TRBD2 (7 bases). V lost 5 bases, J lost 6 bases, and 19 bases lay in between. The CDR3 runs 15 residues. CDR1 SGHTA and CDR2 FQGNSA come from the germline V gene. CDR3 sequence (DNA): TGTGCCAGCAGCCCTCCCGGACGGGGGGCAAAGACCCAGTACTTC. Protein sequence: CASSPPGRGAKTQYF.

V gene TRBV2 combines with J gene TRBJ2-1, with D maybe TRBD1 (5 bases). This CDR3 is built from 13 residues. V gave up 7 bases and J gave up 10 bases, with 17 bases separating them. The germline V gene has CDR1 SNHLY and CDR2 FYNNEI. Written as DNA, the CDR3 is TGTGCCAGCACTCCGGGTCTCTCAGGGGAGCAGTTCTTC. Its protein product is CASTPGLSGEQFF.

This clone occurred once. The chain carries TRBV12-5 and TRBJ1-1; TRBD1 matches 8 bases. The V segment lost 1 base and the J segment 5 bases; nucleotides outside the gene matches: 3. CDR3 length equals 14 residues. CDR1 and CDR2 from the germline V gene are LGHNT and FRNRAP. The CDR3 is CASGLGNRGTEAFF. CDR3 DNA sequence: TGTGCTAGTGGTTTGGGCAACAGGGGGACTGAAGCTTTCTTT.

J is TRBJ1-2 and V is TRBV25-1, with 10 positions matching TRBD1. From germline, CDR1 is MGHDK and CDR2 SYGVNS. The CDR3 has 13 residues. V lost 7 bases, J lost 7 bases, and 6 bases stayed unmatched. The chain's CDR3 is CASMGQGKVGYTF. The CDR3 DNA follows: TGTGCCAGCATGGGACAGGGGAAAGTTGGCTACACCTTC.

For the CDR3, the DNA is TGTGCCAGCAGTGAAAGCCACGGCGGCACGCGAGGACAGCCCCAGCATTTT. This gives the protein CASSESHGGTRGQPQHF. The V gene is TRBV6-1, the J gene TRBJ1-5; D gene ambiguous. Germline CDR1 and CDR2: MNHNS and SASEGT. Deletions cut 2 bases from V and 7 bases from J, with 21 bases between. This CDR3 is built from 17 residues.

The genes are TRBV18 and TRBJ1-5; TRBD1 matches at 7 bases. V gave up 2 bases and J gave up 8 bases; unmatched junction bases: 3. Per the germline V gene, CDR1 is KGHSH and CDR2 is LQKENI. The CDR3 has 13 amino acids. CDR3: CASSPDRDKPQHF. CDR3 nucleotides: TGTGCCAGCTCACCAGACAGGGACAAGCCCCAGCATTTT.

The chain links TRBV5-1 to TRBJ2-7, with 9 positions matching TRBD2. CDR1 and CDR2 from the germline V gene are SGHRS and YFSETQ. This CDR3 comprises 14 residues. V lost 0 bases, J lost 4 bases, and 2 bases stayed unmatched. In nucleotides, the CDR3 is TGCGCCAGCAGCTTGGCTAGCGGGAATTACGAGCAGTACTTC. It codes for CASSLASGNYEQYF.

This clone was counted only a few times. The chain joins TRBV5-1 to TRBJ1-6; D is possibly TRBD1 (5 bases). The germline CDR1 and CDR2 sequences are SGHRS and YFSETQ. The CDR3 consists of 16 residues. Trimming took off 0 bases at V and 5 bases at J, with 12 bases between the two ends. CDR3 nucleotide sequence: TGCGCCAGCAGCTTGGTCTGGGGGGGGAATAATTCACCCCTCCACTTT. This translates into CASSLVWGGNNSPLHF.

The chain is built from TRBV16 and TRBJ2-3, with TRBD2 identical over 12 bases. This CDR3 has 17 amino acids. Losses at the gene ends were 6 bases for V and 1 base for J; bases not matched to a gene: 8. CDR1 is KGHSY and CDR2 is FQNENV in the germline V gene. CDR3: CASSLWTSGEGTDTQYF. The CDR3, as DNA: TGTGCCAGCAGTCTTTGGACTAGCGGGGAAGGCACAGATACGCAGTATTTT.

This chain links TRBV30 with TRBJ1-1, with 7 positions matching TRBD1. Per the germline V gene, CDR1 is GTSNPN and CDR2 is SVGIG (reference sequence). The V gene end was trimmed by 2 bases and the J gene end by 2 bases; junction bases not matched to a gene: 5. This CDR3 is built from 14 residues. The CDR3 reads CAWSRQGRNTEAFF. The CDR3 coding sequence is TGTGCCTGGAGTAGACAGGGTCGAAACACTGAAGCTTTCTTT. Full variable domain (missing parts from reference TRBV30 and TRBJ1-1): SQTIHQWPATLVQPVGSPLSLECTVEGTSNPNLYWYRQAAGRGLQLLFYSVGIGQISSEVPQNLSASRPQDRQFILSSKKLLLSDSGFYLCAWSRQGRNTEAFFGQGTRLTVV.

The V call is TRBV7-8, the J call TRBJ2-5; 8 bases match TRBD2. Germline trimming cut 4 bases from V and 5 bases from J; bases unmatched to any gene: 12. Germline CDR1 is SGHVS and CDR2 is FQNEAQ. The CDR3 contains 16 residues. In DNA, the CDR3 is TGTGCCAGCAGCTCACAAACCCCGGGACTAGGGGAGACCCAGTACTTC. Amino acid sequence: CASSSQTPGLGETQYF.

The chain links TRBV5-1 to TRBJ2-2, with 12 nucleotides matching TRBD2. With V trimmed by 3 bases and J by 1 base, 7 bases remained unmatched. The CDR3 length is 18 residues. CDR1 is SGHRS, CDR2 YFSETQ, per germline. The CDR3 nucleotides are TGCGCCAGCAGCTACCTGACTAGCGGGAGAGGGAACACCGGGGAGCTGTTTTTT. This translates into CASSYLTSGRGNTGELFF. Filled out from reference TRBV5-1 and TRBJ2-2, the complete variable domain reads KAGVTQTPRYLIKTRGQQVTLSCSPISGHRSVSWYQQTPGQGLQFLFEYFSETQRNKGNFPGRFSGRQFSNSRSEMNVSTLELGDSALYLCASSYLTSGRGNTGELFFGEGSRLTVL.

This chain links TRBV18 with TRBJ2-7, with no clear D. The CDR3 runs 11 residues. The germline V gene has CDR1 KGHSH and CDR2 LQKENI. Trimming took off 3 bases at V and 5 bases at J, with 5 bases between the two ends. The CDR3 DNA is TGTGCCAGCTCACCGGCGGACGAGCAGTACTTC. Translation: CASSPADEQYF.

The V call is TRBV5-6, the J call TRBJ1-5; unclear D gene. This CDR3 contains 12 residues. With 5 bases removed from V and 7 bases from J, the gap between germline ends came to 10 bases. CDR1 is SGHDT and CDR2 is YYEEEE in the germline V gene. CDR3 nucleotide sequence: TGTGCCAGCAGGAGGGTAGGACAGCCCCAGCATTTT. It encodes CASRRVGQPQHF.

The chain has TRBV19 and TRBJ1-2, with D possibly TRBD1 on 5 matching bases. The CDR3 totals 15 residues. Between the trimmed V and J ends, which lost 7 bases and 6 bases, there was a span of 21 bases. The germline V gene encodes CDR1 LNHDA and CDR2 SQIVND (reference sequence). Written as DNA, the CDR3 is TGTGCCAGTACCGTCGCCTACAGGAGGGAGGATGGCTACACCTTC. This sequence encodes CASTVAYRREDGYTF.

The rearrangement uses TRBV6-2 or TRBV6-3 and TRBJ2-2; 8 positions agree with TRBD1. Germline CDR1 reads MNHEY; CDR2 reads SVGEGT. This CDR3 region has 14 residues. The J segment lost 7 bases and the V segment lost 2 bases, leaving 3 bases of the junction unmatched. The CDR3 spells CASSYRQGNGELFF. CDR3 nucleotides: TGTGCCAGCAGTTACAGACAGGGGAACGGGGAGCTGTTTTTT.

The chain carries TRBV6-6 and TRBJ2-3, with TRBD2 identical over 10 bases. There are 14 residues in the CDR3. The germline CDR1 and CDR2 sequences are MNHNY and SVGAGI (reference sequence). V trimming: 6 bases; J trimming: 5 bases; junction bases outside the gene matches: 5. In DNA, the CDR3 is TGTGCCAGCAGACTCACTAGCGGGGAAGATACGCAGTATTTT. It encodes CASRLTSGEDTQYF.

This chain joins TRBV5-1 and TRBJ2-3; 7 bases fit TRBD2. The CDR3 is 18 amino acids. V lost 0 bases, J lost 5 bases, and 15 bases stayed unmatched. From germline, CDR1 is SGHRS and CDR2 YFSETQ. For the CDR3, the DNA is TGCGCCAGCAGCTTGGAACCCCTAGCGGACATGGTTAGAGATACGCAGTATTTT. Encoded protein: CASSLEPLADMVRDTQYF.

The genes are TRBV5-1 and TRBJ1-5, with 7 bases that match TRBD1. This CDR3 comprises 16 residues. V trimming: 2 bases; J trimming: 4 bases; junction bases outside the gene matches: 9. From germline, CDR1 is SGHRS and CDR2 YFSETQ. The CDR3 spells CASSLSPTGNNQPQHF. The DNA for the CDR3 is TGCGCCAGCAGCTTATCCCCGACAGGGAATAATCAGCCCCAGCATTTT.

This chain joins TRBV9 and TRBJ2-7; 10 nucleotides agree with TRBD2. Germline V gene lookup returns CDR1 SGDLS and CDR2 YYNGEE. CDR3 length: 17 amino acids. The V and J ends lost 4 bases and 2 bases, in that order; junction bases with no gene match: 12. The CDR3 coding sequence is TGTGCCAGCAGCCCAAGATCAAGACTAGCGGGTACCTACGAGCAGTACTTC. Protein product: CASSPRSRLAGTYEQYF.

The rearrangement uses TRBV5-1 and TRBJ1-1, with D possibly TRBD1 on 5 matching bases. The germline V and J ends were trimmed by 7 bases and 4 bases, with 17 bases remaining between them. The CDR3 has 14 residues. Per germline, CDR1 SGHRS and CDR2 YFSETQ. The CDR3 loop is CASQMSGGSTEAFF. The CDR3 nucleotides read TGCGCCAGCCAGATGTCGGGGGGGAGCACTGAAGCTTTCTTT.

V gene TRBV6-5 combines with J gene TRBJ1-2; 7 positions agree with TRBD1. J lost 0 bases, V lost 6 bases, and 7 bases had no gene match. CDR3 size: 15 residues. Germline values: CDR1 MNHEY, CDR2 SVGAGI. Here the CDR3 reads CASRYTGVTNYGYTF. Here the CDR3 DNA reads TGTGCCAGCAGGTACACAGGGGTAACTAACTATGGCTACACCTTC.

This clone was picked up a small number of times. CDR3 in amino acids: CATSRELGSQPQHF. The CDR3 DNA sequence: TGTGCCACCAGCAGAGAATTAGGGAGTCAGCCCCAGCATTTT. The genes are TRBV15 and TRBJ1-5; D unclear. V gave up 0 bases and J gave up 6 bases, with 9 bases separating them. Germline V gene lookup returns CDR1 LNHNV and CDR2 YYDKDF (reference sequence). The CDR3 sequence is 14 residues long. Drawing the rest from reference TRBV15 and TRBJ1-5, the complete variable domain is DAMVIQNPRYQVTQFGKPVTLSCSQTLNHNVMYWYQQKSSQAPKLLFHYYDKDFNNEADTPDNFQSRRPNTSFCFLDIRSPGLGDTAMYLCATSRELGSQPQHFGDGTRLSIL.

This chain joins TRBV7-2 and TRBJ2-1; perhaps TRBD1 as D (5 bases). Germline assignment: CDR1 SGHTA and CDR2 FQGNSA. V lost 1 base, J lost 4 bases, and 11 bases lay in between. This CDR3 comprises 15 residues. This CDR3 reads CASSLVQGNYNEQFF. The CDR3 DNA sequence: TGTGCCAGCAGCTTAGTTCAGGGTAATTACAATGAGCAGTTCTTC.

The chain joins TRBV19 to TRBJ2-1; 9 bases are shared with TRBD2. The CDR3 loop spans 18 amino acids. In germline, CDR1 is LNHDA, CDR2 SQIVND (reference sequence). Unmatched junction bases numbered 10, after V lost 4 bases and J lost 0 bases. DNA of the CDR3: TGTGCCAGTAGTACCTTAGCGGGGGCGTTGGGCTCCTACAATGAGCAGTTCTTC. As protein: CASSTLAGALGSYNEQFF. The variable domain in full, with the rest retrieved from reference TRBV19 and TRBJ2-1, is DGGITQSPKYLFRKEGQNVTLSCEQNLNHDAMYWYRQDPGQGLRLIYYSQIVNDFQKGDIAEGYSVSREKKESFPLTVTSAQKNPTAFYLCASSTLAGALGSYNEQFFGPGTRLTVL.

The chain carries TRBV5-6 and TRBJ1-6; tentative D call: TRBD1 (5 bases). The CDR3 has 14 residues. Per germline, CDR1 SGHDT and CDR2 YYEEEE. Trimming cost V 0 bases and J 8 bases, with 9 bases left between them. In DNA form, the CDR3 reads TGTGCCAGCAGCTTGGGTACAGGATATTCACCCCTCCACTTT. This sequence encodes CASSLGTGYSPLHF.